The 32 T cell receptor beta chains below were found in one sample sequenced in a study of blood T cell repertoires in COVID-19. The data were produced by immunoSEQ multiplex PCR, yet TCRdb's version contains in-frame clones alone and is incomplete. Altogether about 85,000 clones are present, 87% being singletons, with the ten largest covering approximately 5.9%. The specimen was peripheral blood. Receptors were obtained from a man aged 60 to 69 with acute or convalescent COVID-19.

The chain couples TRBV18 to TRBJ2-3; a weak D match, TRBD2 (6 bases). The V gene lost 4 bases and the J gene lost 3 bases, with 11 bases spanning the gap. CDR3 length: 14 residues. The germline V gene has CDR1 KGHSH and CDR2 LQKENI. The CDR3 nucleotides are TGTGCCAGCTCACTAGGAAGCGGGACAGATACGCAGTATTTT. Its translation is CASSLGSGTDTQYF. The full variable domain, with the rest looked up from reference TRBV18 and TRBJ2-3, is NAGVMQNPRHLVRRRGQEARLRCSPMKGHSHVYWYRQLPEEGLKFMVYLQKENIIDESGMPKERFSAEFPKEGPSILRIQQVVRGDSAAYFCASSLGSGTDTQYFGPGTRLTVL.

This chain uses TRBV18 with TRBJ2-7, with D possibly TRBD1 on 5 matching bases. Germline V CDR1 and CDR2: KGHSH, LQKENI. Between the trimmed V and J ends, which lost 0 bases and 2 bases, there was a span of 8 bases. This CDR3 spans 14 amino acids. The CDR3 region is CASSPPADTYEQYF. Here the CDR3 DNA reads TGTGCCAGCTCACCACCGGCGGACACCTACGAGCAGTACTTC.

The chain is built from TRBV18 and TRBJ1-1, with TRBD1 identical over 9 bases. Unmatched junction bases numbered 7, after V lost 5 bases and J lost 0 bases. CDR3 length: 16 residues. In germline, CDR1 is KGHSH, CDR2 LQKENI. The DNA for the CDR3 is TGTGCCAGCTCATCCAACAGGGGGCGCCTGAACACTGAAGCTTTCTTT. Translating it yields CASSSNRGRLNTEAFF.

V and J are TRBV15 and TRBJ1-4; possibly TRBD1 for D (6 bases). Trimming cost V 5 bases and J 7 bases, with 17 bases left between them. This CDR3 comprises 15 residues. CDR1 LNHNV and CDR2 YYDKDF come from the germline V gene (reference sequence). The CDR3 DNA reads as TGTGCCACCAGCGACCGACAGGACCCCACTGAAAAACTGTTTTTT. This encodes CATSDRQDPTEKLFF.

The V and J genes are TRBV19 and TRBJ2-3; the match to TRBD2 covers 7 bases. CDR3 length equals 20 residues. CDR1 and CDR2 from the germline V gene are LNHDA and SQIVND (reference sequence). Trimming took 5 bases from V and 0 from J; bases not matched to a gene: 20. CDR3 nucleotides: TGTGCCAGTAGTCCGCAGTTAGGGCTAGCGGAGATGATCAGCACAGATACGCAGTATTTT. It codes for CASSPQLGLAEMISTDTQYF.

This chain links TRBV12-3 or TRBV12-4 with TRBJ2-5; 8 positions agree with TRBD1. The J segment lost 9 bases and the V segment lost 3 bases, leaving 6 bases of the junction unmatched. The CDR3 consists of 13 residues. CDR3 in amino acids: CASSFQGAMAQYF. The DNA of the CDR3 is TGTGCCAGCAGTTTTCAGGGGGCAATGGCCCAGTACTTC.

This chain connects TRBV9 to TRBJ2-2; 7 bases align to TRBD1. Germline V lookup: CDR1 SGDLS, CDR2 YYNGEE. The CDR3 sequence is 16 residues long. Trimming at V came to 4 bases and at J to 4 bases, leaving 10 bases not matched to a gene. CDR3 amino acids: CASSLGTVGATGELFF. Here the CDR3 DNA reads TGTGCCAGCAGCCTTGGGACAGTCGGGGCCACCGGGGAGCTGTTTTTT.

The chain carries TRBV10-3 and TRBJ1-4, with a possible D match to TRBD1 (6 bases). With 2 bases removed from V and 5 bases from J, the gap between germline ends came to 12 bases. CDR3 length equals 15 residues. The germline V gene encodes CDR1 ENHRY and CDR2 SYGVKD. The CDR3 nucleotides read TGTGCCATCAGTGAGGTAGGGGGATCGAATGAAAAACTGTTTTTT. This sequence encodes CAISEVGGSNEKLFF.

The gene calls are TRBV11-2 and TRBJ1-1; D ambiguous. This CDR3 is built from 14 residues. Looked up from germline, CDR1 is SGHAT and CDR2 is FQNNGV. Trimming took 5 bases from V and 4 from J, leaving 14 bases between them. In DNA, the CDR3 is TGTGCCAGCAGCCAAGGAGCCGTTGTCACTGAAGCTTTCTTT. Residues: CASSQGAVVTEAFF.

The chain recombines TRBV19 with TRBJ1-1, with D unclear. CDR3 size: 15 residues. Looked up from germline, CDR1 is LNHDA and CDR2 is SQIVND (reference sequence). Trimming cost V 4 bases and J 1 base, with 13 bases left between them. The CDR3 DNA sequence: TGTGCCAGTAGTACTGACACACAGAGGAACACTGAAGCTTTCTTT. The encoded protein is CASSTDTQRNTEAFF.

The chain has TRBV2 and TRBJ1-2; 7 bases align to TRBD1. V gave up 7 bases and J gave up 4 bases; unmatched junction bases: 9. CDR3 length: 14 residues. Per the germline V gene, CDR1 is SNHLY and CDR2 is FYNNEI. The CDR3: CASTKGAQSYGYTF. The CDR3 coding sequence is TGTGCCAGCACTAAGGGGGCACAGAGCTATGGCTACACCTTC.

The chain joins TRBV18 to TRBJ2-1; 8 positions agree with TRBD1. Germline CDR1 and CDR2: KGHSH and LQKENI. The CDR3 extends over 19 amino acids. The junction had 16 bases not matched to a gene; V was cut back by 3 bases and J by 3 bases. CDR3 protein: CASSPLRKAQGTGYNEQFF. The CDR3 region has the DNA TGTGCCAGCTCACCTCTACGCAAAGCGCAAGGGACAGGCTACAATGAGCAGTTCTTC. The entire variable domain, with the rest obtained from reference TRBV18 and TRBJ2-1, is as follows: NAGVMQNPRHLVRRRGQEARLRCSPMKGHSHVYWYRQLPEEGLKFMVYLQKENIIDESGMPKERFSAEFPKEGPSILRIQQVVRGDSAAYFCASSPLRKAQGTGYNEQFFGPGTRLTVL.

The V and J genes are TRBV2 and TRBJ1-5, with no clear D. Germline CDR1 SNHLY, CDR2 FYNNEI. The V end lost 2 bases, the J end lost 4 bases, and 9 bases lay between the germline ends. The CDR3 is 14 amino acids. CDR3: CASSETSLNQPQHF. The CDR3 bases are TGTGCCAGCAGTGAAACTAGCCTTAATCAGCCCCAGCATTTT.

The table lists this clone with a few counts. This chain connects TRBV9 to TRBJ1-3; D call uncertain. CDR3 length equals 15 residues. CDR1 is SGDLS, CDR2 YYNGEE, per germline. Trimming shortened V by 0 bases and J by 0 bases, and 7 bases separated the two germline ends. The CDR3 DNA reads TGTGCCAGCAGCGTAGGGAGTATCTCTGGAAACACCATATATTTT. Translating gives CASSVGSISGNTIYF.

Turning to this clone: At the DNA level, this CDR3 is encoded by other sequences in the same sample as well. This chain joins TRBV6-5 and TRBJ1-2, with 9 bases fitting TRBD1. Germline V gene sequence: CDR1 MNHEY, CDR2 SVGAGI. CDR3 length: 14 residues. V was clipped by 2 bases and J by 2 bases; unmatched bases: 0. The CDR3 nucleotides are TGTGCCAGCAGTTACGGGACAGGGAACTATGGCTACACCTTC. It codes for CASSYGTGNYGYTF.

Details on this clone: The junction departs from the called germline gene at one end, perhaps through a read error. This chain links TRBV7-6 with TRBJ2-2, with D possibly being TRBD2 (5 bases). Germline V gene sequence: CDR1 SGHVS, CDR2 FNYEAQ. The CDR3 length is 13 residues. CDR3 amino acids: CASTLRDRGELFF. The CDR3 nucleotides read TGTGCCAGCACCTTACGGGATCGCGGGGAGCTGTTTTTT.

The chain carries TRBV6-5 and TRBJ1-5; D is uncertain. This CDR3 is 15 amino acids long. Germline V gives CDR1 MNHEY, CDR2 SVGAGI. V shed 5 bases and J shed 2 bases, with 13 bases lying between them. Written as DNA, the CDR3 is TGTGCCAGCAGTAGGGCCGGGAGGCGCAATCAGCCCCAGCATTTT. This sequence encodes CASSRAGRRNQPQHF.

CDR3 sequence reads: CASSVRDRSKDGYTF. DNA of the CDR3: TGTGCCAGCAGCGTCCGGGACAGGAGTAAAGATGGCTACACCTTC. The gene calls are TRBV9 and TRBJ1-2; 8 nucleotides line up with TRBD1. The V segment lost 2 bases and the J segment 6 bases; nucleotides outside the gene matches: 9. CDR1 and CDR2 (germline): SGDLS, YYNGEE. The CDR3 runs 15 residues. The full variable domain, with the rest looked up from reference TRBV9 and TRBJ1-2, is DSGVTQTPKHLITATGQRVTLRCSPRSGDLSVYWYQQSLDQGLQFLIQYYNGEERAKGNILERFSAQQFPDLHSELNLSSLELGDSALYFCASSVRDRSKDGYTFGSGTRLTVV.

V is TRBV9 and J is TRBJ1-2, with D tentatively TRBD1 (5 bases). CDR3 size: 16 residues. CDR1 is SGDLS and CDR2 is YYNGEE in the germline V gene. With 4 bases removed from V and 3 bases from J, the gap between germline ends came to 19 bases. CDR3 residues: CASSSHRGIRDYGYTF. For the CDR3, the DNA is TGTGCCAGCAGCTCCCATAGGGGAATTAGGGACTATGGCTACACCTTC.

CDR3 nucleotide sequence: TGCAGCGTCCTCGAGATTTCGGGGTGGTACACCTTC. Translated: CSVLEISGWYTF. The chain is built from TRBV29-1 and TRBJ1-2; D remains unclear. The germline gives CDR1 SQVTM, CDR2 ANQGSEA. The CDR3 loop spans 12 amino acids. The germline V and J ends were trimmed by 6 bases and 11 bases, with 19 bases remaining between them.

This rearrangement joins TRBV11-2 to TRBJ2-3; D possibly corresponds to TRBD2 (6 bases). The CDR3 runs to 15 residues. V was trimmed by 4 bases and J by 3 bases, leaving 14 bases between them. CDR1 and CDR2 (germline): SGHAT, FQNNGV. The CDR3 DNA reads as TGTGCCAGCAGCTCCCTGGGGGGTAGTACAGATACGCAGTATTTT. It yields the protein CASSSLGGSTDTQYF.

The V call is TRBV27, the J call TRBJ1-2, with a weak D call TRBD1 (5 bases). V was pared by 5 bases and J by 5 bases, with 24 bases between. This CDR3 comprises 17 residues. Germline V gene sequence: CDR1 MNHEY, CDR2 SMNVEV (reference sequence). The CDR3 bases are TGTGCCAGCAGTCTGGGGGGGATGGGCAGGAGGAATTATGGCTACACCTTC. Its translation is CASSLGGMGRRNYGYTF.

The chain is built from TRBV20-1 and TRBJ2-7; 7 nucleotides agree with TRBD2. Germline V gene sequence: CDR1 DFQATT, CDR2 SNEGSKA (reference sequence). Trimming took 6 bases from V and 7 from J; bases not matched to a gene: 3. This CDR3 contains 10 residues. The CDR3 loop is CSALGGEQYF. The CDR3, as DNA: TGCAGTGCCCTGGGGGGGGAGCAGTACTTC.

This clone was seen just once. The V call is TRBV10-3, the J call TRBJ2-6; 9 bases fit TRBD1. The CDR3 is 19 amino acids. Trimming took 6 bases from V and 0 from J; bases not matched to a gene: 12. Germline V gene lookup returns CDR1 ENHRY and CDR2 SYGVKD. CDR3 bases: TGTGCCATCAGCCTGAGATCCGGGACAGGGACCTCTGGGGCCAACGTCCTGACTTTC. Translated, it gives CAISLRSGTGTSGANVLTF.

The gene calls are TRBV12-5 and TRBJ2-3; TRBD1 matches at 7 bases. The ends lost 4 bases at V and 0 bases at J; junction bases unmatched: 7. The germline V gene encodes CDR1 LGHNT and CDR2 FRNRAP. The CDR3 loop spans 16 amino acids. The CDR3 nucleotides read TGTGCTAGTGGTTCCCCGTTGACAGGGAGCACAGATACGCAGTATTTT. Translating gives CASGSPLTGSTDTQYF. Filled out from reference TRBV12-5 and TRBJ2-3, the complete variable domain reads DARVTQTPRHKVTEMGQEVTMRCQPILGHNTVFWYRQTMMQGLELLAYFRNRAPLDDSGMPKDRFSAEMPDATLATLKIQPSEPRDSAVYFCASGSPLTGSTDTQYFGPGTRLTVL.

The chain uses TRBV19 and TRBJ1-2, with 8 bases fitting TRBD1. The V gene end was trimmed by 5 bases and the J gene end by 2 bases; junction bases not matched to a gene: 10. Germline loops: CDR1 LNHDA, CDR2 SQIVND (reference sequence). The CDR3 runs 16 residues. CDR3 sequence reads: CASSPGQGIKNYGYTF. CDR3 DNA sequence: TGTGCCAGTAGTCCCGGACAGGGCATAAAAAACTATGGCTACACCTTC.

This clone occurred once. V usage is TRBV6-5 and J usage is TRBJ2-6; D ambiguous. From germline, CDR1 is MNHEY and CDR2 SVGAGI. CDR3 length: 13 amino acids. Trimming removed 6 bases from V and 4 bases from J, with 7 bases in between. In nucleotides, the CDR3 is TGTGCCAGCAGGGGCAGCGGGGCCAACGTCCTGACTTTC. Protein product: CASRGSGANVLTF.

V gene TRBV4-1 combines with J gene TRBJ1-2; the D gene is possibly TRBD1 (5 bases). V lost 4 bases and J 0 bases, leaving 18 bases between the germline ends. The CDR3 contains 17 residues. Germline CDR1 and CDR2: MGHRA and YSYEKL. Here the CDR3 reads CASSPSAGVSPNYGYTF. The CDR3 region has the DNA TGCGCCAGCAGCCCCTCGGCGGGGGTTTCCCCTAACTATGGCTACACCTTC.

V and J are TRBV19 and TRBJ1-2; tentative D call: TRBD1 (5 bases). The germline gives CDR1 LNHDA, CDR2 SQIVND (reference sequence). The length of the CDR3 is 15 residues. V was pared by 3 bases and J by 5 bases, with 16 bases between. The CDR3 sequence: CASSIIQALPYGYTF. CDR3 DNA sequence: TGTGCCAGTAGTATCATACAGGCCCTACCGTATGGCTACACCTTC.

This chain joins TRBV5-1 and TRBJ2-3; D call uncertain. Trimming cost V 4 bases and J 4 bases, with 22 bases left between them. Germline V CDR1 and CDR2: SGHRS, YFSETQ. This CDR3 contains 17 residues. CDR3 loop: CASSHLKRGRSADTQYF. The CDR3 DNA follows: TGCGCCAGCAGCCACCTCAAAAGAGGCCGGTCGGCAGATACGCAGTATTTT. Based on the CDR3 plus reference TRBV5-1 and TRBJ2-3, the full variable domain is KAGVTQTPRYLIKTRGQQVTLSCSPISGHRSVSWYQQTPGQGLQFLFEYFSETQRNKGNFPGRFSGRQFSNSRSEMNVSTLELGDSALYLCASSHLKRGRSADTQYFGPGTRLTVL.

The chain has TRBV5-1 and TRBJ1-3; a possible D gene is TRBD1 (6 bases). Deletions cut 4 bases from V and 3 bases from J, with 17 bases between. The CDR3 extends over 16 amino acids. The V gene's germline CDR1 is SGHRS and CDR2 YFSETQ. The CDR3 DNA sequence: TGCGCCAGCAGCGCTCAGGGGACGGGTTATGGAAACACCATATATTTT. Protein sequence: CASSAQGTGYGNTIYF.

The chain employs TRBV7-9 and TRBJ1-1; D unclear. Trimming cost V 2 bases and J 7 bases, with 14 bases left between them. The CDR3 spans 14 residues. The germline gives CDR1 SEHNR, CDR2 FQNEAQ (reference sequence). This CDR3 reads CASSLSTRSDEAFF. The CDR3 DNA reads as TGTGCCAGCAGCTTATCGACTCGGAGCGATGAAGCTTTCTTT.